The 25 T cell receptor beta chains reported below all come from one sample, sequenced in a study of blood T cell repertoires in COVID-19. Generated by immunoSEQ multiplex PCR, the TCRdb table keeps only in-frame clones and is missing some. The profile shows around 47,000 clones, just under 70% of them singletons. The sample comprised peripheral blood. The receptor source for this set is an older man with acute or convalescent COVID-19.

This clone was found a few times. The genes are TRBV11-3 and TRBJ2-3; 7 bases fit TRBD2. The junction had 7 bases not matched to a gene; V was cut back by 5 bases and J by 5 bases. There are 14 residues in the CDR3. Germline V gene lookup returns CDR1 SGHNT and CDR2 YENEEA. The CDR3 region is CASSVTSSVDTQYF. The CDR3 DNA sequence: TGTGCCAGCAGCGTGACTAGCTCCGTAGATACGCAGTATTTT.

This chain joins TRBV4-1 and TRBJ2-4; possible D gene TRBD2, 5 bases. The CDR3 runs to 17 residues. Trimming stripped 0 bases from V and 2 bases from J, with 14 bases between. CDR1 is MGHRA, CDR2 YSYEKL, per germline. CDR3 nucleotides: TGCGCCAGCAGCCAAGATACCCAAATGGACTCCAAAAACATTCAGTACTTC. Protein product: CASSQDTQMDSKNIQYF.

The table lists this clone with a count of one. The rearrangement uses TRBV7-7 and TRBJ2-3, with 7 bases identical to TRBD2. Losses at the gene ends were 1 base for V and 0 bases for J; bases not matched to a gene: 1. The CDR3 extends over 15 amino acids. Germline V gene data show CDR1 as SSHAT and CDR2 as FNYEAQ (reference sequence). The CDR3 reads CASSLERGSTDTQYF. The CDR3 DNA reads as TGTGCCAGCAGCTTAGAGCGGGGTAGCACAGATACGCAGTATTTT.

The chain carries TRBV27 and TRBJ2-1; 9 bases are shared with TRBD1. The CDR3 contains 16 residues. In germline, CDR1 is MNHEY, CDR2 SMNVEV (reference sequence). After removal of 8 bases from V and 0 bases from J, the junction contained 8 bases not matched to a gene. CDR3 DNA sequence: TGTGCCAGCGGAACCCGGACAGGGGTCTCCTACAATGAGCAGTTCTTC. Its translation: CASGTRTGVSYNEQFF.

The CDR3 loop reads CSVEDPRMAEAFF. In DNA form, the CDR3 reads TGCAGCGTTGAAGATCCGCGGATGGCTGAAGCTTTCTTT. The V gene is TRBV29-1, the J gene TRBJ1-1, with D unclear. CDR3 length: 13 amino acids. V was pared by 0 bases and J by 6 bases, with 11 bases between. Germline assignment: CDR1 SQVTM and CDR2 ANQGSEA.

This clone was seen a handful of times. This chain joins TRBV19 and TRBJ1-1, with a weak D call TRBD1 (5 bases). CDR3 length: 15 residues. Per the germline V gene, CDR1 is LNHDA and CDR2 is SQIVND (reference sequence). Trimming shortened V by 3 bases and J by 6 bases, and 17 bases separated the two germline ends. CDR3 coding DNA: TGTGCCAGTAGTATTCTTGGGGGAGGGAGGCCTGAAGCTTTCTTT. Residues: CASSILGGGRPEAFF. The whole variable domain, filled in from reference TRBV19 and TRBJ1-1, reads DGGITQSPKYLFRKEGQNVTLSCEQNLNHDAMYWYRQDPGQGLRLIYYSQIVNDFQKGDIAEGYSVSREKKESFPLTVTSAQKNPTAFYLCASSILGGGRPEAFFGQGTRLTVV.

This sequence joins TRBV10-2 and TRBJ2-2; 7 bases are a match to TRBD1. Looked up from germline, CDR1 is WSHSY and CDR2 is SAAADI. V lost 7 bases and J lost 3; bases outside the gene matches: 14. The CDR3 consists of 17 residues. For the CDR3, the DNA is TGCGCCAGCAAAGAGGGGGCGTTTAACGAGTACACCGGGGAGCTGTTTTTT. Protein: CASKEGAFNEYTGELFF.

The J gene is TRBJ2-7, the V gene TRBV5-5; possible D gene TRBD1, 6 bases. Germline-derived CDR1 and CDR2 are SGHKS and YYEKEE (reference sequence). The CDR3 spans 12 residues. Trimming shortened V by 10 bases and J by 2 bases, and 13 bases separated the two germline ends. CDR3 nucleotides: TGTGCCTCCCGACAGGAACCCTACGAGCAGTACTTC. It yields the protein CASRQEPYEQYF.

This clone was observed a handful of times. The chain uses TRBV29-1 and TRBJ1-3; D call uncertain. This CDR3 is 15 amino acids long. Trimming took off 5 bases at V and 3 bases at J, with 17 bases between the two ends. The V gene's germline CDR1 is SQVTM and CDR2 ANQGSEA. CDR3 sequence reads: CSVLQNPSDGNTIYF. Written as DNA, the CDR3 is TGCAGCGTTCTACAGAATCCCTCGGATGGAAACACCATATATTTT.

The chain is built from TRBV13 and TRBJ2-2, with D hard to call. Trimming left V 5 bases short and J 5 bases short, with 12 bases between. The CDR3 consists of 14 residues. Germline CDR1 PRHDT, CDR2 FYEKMQ (reference sequence). CDR3 in amino acids: CASSPQQRTGELFF. For the CDR3, the DNA is TGTGCCAGCAGCCCACAGCAGAGAACCGGGGAGCTGTTTTTT.

V gene TRBV6-5 combines with J gene TRBJ1-5, with TRBD1 matching 8 bases. The length of the CDR3 is 14 residues. J was trimmed by 3 bases and V by 6 bases; bases with no gene match: 4. The germline CDR1 and CDR2 sequences are MNHEY and SVGAGI. The CDR3 sequence is CASRTGDSNQPQHF. The CDR3 DNA reads TGTGCCAGCAGGACAGGGGATTCCAATCAGCCCCAGCATTTT.

This chain links TRBV6-2 or TRBV6-3 with TRBJ2-1; TRBD2 is a possible D gene (6 bases). V lost 0 bases and J lost 0, with 21 bases in between. The CDR3 sequence is 20 residues long. The V gene's germline CDR1 is MNHEY and CDR2 SVGEGT. Here the CDR3 reads CASSYSSRDFLLGSYNEQFF. DNA of the CDR3: TGTGCCAGCAGTTACTCGTCCCGGGACTTTCTTCTGGGCTCCTACAATGAGCAGTTCTTC.

This clone occurred a few times. The chain is built from TRBV5-1 and TRBJ1-2; 7 bases match TRBD1. Germline loops: CDR1 SGHRS, CDR2 YFSETQ. This CDR3 is 15 amino acids long. With V trimmed by 4 bases and J by 3 bases, 9 bases remained unmatched. The CDR3 is CASSPRQGADYGYTF. CDR3 in DNA: TGCGCCAGCAGCCCCCGACAGGGAGCGGACTATGGCTACACCTTC.

V is TRBV5-1 and J is TRBJ1-2; a weak D match, TRBD1 (5 bases). The CDR3 contains 16 residues. CDR1 is SGHRS, CDR2 YFSETQ, per germline. Trimming removed 3 bases from V and 2 bases from J, with 17 bases in between. DNA of the CDR3: TGCGCCAGCAGCTCAGGGACTCTCCTTCAAAACTATGGCTACACCTTC. This encodes CASSSGTLLQNYGYTF.

Here the CDR3 reads CASSIQGVGQPQHF. In DNA, the CDR3 is TGTGCCAGTAGTATTCAAGGGGTTGGTCAGCCCCAGCATTTT. The chain joins TRBV19 to TRBJ1-5, with D possibly being TRBD1 (5 bases). The germline V gene encodes CDR1 LNHDA and CDR2 SQIVND (reference sequence). CDR3 length: 14 amino acids. Between the trimmed V and J ends, which lost 3 bases and 6 bases, there was a span of 12 bases.

This chain connects TRBV29-1 to TRBJ2-1, with D tentatively TRBD1 (5 bases). The V gene lost 6 bases and the J gene lost 6 bases, with 15 bases spanning the gap. The CDR3 consists of 13 residues. The V gene's germline CDR1 is SQVTM and CDR2 ANQGSEA. The CDR3 nucleotides are TGCAGCGTGGCCGGACACAGTGGCAATGAGCAGTTCTTC. It yields the protein CSVAGHSGNEQFF.

The chain couples TRBV30 to TRBJ1-6; 11 nucleotides line up with TRBD1. The V and J ends lost 0 bases and 4 bases, in that order; junction bases with no gene match: 5. This CDR3 region has 17 residues. The germline CDR1 and CDR2 sequences are GTSNPN and SVGIG (reference sequence). The CDR3 DNA reads as TGTGCCTGGAGTGTCGGACAGGGGGCTTATTATAATTCACCCCTCCACTTT. As protein: CAWSVGQGAYYNSPLHF. Filled out from reference TRBV30 and TRBJ1-6, the complete variable domain reads SQTIHQWPATLVQPVGSPLSLECTVEGTSNPNLYWYRQAAGRGLQLLFYSVGIGQISSEVPQNLSASRPQDRQFILSSKKLLLSDSGFYLCAWSVGQGAYYNSPLHFGNGTRLTVT.

V gene TRBV4-1 combines with J gene TRBJ2-3; maybe TRBD2 (6 bases). The CDR3 has 19 residues. Germline loops: CDR1 MGHRA, CDR2 YSYEKL. The germline V and J ends were trimmed by 2 bases and 4 bases, with 25 bases remaining between them. CDR3 in amino acids: CASSQPFLAALKVADTQYF. The CDR3 region has the DNA TGCGCCAGCAGCCAACCATTCTTAGCGGCCCTCAAGGTGGCAGATACGCAGTATTTT.

V and J are TRBV4-3 and TRBJ2-2; 7 bases align to TRBD2. Trimming took 0 bases from V and 2 from J; bases not matched to a gene: 3. This CDR3 comprises 16 residues. Per germline, CDR1 LGHNA and CDR2 YSLEER. CDR3 in DNA: TGCGCCAGCAGCCAAGACCAGCGGGAAAACACCGGGGAGCTGTTTTTT. Protein product: CASSQDQRENTGELFF.

V is TRBV10-1 and J is TRBJ1-1; D is perhaps TRBD1 (6 bases). V was cut by 4 bases and J by 1 base, with 7 bases left in between. Germline V CDR1 and CDR2: WNHNN, SYGVQD (reference sequence). This CDR3 contains 13 residues. The CDR3 is CASSGTENTEAFF. The DNA of the CDR3 is TGCGCCAGCAGTGGGACAGAGAACACTGAAGCTTTCTTT.

The rearrangement links TRBV30 to TRBJ1-4; D is ambiguous. V lost 2 bases, J lost 7 bases, and 11 bases lay in between. This CDR3 has 13 amino acids. CDR1 is GTSNPN and CDR2 is SVGIG in the germline V gene (reference sequence). This chain's CDR3 is CAWSPPWAEKLFF. The CDR3 DNA reads TGTGCCTGGAGTCCCCCCTGGGCTGAAAAACTGTTTTTT.

The rearrangement links TRBV6-5 to TRBJ1-1; 10 nucleotides match TRBD1. V gave up 6 bases and J gave up 11 bases; unmatched junction bases: 12. CDR1 is MNHEY, CDR2 SVGAGI, per germline. The CDR3 totals 14 residues. CDR3 bases: TGTGCCAGCAGCCGGGGGACAGGGGTTGTGTCGGCTTTCTTT. Its translation: CASSRGTGVVSAFF.

This chain joins TRBV5-4 and TRBJ1-1; D ambiguous. The V and J ends lost 0 bases and 3 bases respectively, with 9 bases between them. Germline assignment: CDR1 SGHNT and CDR2 YYREEE (reference sequence). The CDR3 is made up of 14 amino acids. The CDR3 DNA reads TGTGCCAGCAGCTTGGGAAGCGGGGACACTGAAGCTTTCTTT. Protein: CASSLGSGDTEAFF.

DNA of the CDR3: TGTGCCAGCAAGCCCGACCAGGGATCCTATGGCTACACCTTC. This encodes CASKPDQGSYGYTF. The chain combines TRBV27 with TRBJ1-2; D is perhaps TRBD1 (5 bases). The germline gives CDR1 MNHEY, CDR2 SMNVEV (reference sequence). Between the trimmed V and J ends, which lost 7 bases and 4 bases, there was a span of 16 bases. The CDR3 length is 14 residues.

The chain uses TRBV7-2 and TRBJ2-7; 13 nucleotides agree with TRBD2. CDR1 SGHTA and CDR2 FQGNSA come from the germline V gene. V lost 5 bases to trimming and J lost 7 bases; unmatched junction nucleotides: 8. This CDR3 has 15 amino acids. In nucleotides, the CDR3 is TGTGCCAGCAGCACCCGGACTAGCGGGAGAAGGGAGCAGTACTTC. It translates to CASSTRTSGRREQYF. Filled out from reference TRBV7-2 and TRBJ2-7, the complete variable domain reads GAGVSQSPSNKVTEKGKDVELRCDPISGHTALYWYRQSLGQGLEFLIYFQGNSAPDKSGLPSDRFSAERTGGSVSTLTIQRTQQEDSAVYLCASSTRTSGRREQYFGPGTRLTVT.